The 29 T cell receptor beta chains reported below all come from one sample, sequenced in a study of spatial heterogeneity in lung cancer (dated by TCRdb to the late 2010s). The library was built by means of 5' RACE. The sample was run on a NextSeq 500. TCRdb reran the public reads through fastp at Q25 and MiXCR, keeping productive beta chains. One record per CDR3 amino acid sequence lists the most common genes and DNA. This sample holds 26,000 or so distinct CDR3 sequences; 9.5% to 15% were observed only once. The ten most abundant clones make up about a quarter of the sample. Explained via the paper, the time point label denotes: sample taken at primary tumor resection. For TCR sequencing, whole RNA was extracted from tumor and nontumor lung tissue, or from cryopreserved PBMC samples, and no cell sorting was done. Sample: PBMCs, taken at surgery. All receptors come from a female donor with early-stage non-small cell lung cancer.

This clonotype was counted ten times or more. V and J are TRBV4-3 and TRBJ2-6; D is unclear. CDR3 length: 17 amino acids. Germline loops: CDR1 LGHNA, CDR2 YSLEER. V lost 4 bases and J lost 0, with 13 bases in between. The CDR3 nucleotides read TGCGCCAGCAGCCCCCGGGCCGACCCCTCTGGGGCCAACGTCCTGACTTTC. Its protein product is CASSPRADPSGANVLTF.

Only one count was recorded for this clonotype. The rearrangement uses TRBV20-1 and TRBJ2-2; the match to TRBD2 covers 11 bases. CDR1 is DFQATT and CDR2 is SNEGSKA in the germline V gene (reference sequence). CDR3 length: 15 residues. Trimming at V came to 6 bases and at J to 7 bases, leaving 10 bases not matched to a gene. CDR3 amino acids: CSARSSGRASGELFF. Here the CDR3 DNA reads TGCAGTGCCAGGAGTAGCGGGAGGGCCAGCGGGGAGCTGTTTTTT.

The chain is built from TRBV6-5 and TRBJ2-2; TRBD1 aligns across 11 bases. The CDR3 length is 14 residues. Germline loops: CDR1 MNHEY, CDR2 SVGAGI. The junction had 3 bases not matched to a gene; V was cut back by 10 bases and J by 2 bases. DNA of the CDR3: TGTGCCACCAGGACAGGGGGCAACACCGGGGAGCTGTTTTTT. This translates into CATRTGGNTGELFF.

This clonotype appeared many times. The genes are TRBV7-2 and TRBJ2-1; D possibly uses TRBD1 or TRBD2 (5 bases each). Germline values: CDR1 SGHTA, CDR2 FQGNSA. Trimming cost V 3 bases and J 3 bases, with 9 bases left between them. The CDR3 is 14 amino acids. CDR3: CASSFAGSYNEQFF. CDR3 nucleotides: TGTGCCAGCAGCTTCGCAGGGAGCTACAATGAGCAGTTCTTC.

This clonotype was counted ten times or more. Written as DNA, the CDR3 is TGTGCCAGCAGCCCCTTCCCCGATGAGCAGTTCTTC. Its translation is CASSPFPDEQFF. V and J are TRBV5-4 and TRBJ2-1, with D unresolved. Germline V lookup: CDR1 SGHNT, CDR2 YYREEE (reference sequence). The CDR3 runs to 12 residues. The V gene lost 4 bases and the J gene lost 8 bases, with 10 bases spanning the gap.

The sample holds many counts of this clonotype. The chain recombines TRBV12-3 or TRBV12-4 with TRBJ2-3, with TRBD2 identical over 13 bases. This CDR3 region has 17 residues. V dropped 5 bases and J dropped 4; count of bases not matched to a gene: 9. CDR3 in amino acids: CASSPRTSGGGPDTQYF. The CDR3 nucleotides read TGTGCCAGCAGTCCAAGGACTAGCGGGGGAGGCCCAGATACGCAGTATTTT.

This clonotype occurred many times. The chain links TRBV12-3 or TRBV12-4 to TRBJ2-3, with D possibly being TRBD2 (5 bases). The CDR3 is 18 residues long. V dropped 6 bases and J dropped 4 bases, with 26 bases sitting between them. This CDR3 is CASSQNLAQITRPDTQYF. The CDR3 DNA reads TGTGCCAGCAGCCAAAATCTAGCCCAGATAACTCGGCCAGATACGCAGTATTTT.

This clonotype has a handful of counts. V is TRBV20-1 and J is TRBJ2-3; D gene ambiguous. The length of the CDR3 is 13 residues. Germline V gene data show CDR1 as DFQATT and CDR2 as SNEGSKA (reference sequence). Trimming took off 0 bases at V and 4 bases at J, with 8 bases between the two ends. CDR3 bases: TGCAGTGCTAGAGACTCACCTTCAGATACGCAGTATTTT. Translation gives CSARDSPSDTQYF.

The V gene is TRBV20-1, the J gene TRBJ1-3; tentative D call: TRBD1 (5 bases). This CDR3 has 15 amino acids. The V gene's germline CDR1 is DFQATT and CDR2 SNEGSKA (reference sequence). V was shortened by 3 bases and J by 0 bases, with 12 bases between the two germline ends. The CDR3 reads CSASDGTHSGNTIYF. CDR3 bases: TGCAGTGCTAGTGATGGGACGCACTCTGGAAACACCATATATTTT.

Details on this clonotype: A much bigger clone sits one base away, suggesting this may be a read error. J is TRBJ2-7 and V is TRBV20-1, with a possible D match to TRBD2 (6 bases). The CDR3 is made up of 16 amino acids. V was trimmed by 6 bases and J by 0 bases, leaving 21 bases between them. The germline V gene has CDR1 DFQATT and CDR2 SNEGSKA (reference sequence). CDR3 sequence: CSADAGFHTHSYEQYF. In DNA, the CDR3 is TGCAGTGCCGACGCGGGATTCCATACTCACTCCTACGAGCAGTACTTC.

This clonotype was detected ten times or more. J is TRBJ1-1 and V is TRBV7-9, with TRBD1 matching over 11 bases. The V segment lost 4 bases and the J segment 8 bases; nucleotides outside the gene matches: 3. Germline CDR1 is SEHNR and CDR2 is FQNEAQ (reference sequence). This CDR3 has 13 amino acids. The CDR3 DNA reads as TGTGCCAGCAGCTCGTGGGACAGGGGGGAAGCTTTCTTT. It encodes CASSSWDRGEAFF.

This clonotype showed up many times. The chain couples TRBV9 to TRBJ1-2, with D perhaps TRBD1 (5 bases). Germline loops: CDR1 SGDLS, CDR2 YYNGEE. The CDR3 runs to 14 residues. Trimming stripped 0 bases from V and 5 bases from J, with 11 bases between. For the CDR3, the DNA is TGTGCCAGCAGCGTAGGGGGGTTCGCATATGGCTACACCTTC. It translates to CASSVGGFAYGYTF.

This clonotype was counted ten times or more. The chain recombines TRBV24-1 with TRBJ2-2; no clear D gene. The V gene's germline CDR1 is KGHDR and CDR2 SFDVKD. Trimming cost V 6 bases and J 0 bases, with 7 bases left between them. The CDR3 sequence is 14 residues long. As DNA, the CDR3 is TGTGCCACCAGTCCCGCTTCGAACACCGGGGAGCTGTTTTTT. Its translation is CATSPASNTGELFF.

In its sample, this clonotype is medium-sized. The CDR3 DNA follows: TGTGCCAGCAGCTTAGAAACAGGGCTCTATGGCTACACCTTC. Translation: CASSLETGLYGYTF. V gene TRBV7-2 combines with J gene TRBJ1-2; a possible D gene is TRBD1 (6 bases). There are 14 residues in the CDR3. The V gene lost 1 base and the J gene lost 4 bases, with 10 bases spanning the gap. Looked up from germline, CDR1 is SGHTA and CDR2 is FQGNSA.

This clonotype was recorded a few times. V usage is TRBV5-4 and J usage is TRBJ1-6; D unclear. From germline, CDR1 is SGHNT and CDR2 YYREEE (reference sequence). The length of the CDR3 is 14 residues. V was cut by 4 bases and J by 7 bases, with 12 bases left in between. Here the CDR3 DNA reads TGTGCCAGCAGCCAGGACGGGATAAATTCACCCCTCCACTTT. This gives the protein CASSQDGINSPLHF.

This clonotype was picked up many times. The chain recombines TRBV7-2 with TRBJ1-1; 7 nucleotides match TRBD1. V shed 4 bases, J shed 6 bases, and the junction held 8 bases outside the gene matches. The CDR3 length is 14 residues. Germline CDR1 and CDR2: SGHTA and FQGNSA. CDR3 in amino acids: CASSSHRGRAEAFF. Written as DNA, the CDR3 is TGTGCCAGCAGCTCCCACAGGGGTCGGGCTGAAGCTTTCTTT.

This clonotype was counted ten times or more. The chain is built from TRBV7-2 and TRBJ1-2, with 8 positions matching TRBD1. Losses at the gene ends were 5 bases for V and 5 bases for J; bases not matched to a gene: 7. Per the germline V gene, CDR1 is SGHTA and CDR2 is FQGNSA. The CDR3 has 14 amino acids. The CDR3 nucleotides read TGTGCCAGCAGCGTAATGACAGGGGTATATGGCTACACCTTC. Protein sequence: CASSVMTGVYGYTF. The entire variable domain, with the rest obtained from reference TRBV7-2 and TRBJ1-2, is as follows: GAGVSQSPSNKVTEKGKDVELRCDPISGHTALYWYRQSLGQGLEFLIYFQGNSAPDKSGLPSDRFSAERTGGSVSTLTIQRTQQEDSAVYLCASSVMTGVYGYTFGSGTRLTVV.

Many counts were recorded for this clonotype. CDR3 sequence: CASSGAVVRFEQYF. CDR3 sequence (DNA): TGTGCCAGCAGCGGAGCAGTGGTCCGGTTCGAGCAGTACTTC. This rearrangement joins TRBV7-9 to TRBJ2-7, with D uncertain. Germline V gene sequence: CDR1 SEHNR, CDR2 FQNEAQ (reference sequence). V lost 5 bases and J lost 6, with 17 bases in between. The length of the CDR3 is 14 residues. Based on the CDR3 plus reference TRBV7-9 and TRBJ2-7, the full variable domain is DTGVSQNPRHKITKRGQNVTFRCDPISEHNRLYWYRQTLGQGPEFLTYFQNEAQLEKSRLLSDRFSAERPKGSFSTLEIQRTEQGDSAMYLCASSGAVVRFEQYFGPGTRLTVT.

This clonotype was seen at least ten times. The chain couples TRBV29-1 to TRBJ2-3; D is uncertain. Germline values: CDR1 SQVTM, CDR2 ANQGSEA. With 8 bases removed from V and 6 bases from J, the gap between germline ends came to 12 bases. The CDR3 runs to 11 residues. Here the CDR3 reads CSPQFGDTQYF. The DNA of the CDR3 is TGCAGCCCCCAATTTGGGGATACGCAGTATTTT.

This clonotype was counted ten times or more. CDR3: CASSFFNSPEQFF. CDR3 sequence (DNA): TGTGCCAGCAGTTTTTTCAATTCGCCAGAGCAGTTCTTC. The gene calls are TRBV12-3 or TRBV12-4 and TRBJ2-1, with D hard to call. The CDR3 length is 13 residues. The V gene lost 3 bases and the J gene lost 10 bases, with 13 bases spanning the gap.

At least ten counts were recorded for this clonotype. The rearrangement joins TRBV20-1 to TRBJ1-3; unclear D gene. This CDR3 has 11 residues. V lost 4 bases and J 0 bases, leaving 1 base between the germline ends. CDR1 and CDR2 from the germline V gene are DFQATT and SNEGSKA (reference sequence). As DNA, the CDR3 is TGCAGTGCTATCTCTGGAAACACCATATATTTT. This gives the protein CSAISGNTIYF.

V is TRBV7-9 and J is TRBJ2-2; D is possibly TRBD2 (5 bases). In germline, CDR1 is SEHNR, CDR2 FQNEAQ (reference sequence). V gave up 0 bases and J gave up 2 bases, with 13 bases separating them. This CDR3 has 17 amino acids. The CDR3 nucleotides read TGTGCCAGCAGCTTAGCATACGGGATGGATAACACCGGGGAGCTGTTTTTT. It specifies CASSLAYGMDNTGELFF.

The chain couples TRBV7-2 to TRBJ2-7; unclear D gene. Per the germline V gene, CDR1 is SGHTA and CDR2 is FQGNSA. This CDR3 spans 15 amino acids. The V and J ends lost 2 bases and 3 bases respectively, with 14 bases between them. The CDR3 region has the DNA TGTGCCAGCAGCTTAATCGGACCCCCCGACTACGAGCAGTACTTC. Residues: CASSLIGPPDYEQYF.

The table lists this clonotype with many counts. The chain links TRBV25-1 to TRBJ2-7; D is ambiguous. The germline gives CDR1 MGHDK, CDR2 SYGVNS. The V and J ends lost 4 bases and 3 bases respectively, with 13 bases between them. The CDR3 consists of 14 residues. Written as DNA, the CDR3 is TGTGCCAGCAGTGTGGGTCCTGGTGTCTACGAGCAGTACTTC. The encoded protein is CASSVGPGVYEQYF.

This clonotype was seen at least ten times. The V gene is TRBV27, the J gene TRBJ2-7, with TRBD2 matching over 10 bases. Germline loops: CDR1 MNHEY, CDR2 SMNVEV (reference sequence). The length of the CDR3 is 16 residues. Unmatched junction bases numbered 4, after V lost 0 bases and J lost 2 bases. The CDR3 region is CASSLSTSGTTYEQYF. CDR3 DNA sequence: TGTGCCAGCAGTTTATCAACTAGCGGGACTACCTACGAGCAGTACTTC.

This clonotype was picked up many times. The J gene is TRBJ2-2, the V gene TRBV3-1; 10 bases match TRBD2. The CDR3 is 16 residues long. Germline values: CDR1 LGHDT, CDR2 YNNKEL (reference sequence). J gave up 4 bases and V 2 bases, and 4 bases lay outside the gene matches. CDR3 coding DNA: TGTGCCAGCAGCCAACTAGCGGGAGTGCTCACCGGGGAGCTGTTTTTT. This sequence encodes CASSQLAGVLTGELFF.

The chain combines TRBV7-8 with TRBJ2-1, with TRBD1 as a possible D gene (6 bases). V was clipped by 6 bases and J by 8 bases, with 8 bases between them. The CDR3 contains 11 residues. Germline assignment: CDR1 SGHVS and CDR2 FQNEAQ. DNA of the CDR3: TGTGCCAGCAGTAAGGGGGATGAGCAGTTCTTC. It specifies CASSKGDEQFF.

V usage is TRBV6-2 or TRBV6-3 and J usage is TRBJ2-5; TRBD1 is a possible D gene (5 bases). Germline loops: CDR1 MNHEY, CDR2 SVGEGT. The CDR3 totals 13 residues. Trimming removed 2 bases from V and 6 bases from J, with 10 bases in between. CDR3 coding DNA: TGTGCCAGCAGTTACGCAGGGATAAAGACCCAGTACTTC. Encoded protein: CASSYAGIKTQYF.

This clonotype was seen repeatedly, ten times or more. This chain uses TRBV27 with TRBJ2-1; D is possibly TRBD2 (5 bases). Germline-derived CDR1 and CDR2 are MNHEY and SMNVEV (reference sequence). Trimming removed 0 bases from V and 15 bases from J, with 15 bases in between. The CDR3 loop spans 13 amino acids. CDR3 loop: CASSLSGMAGWFF. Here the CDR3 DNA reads TGTGCCAGCAGTTTATCTGGGATGGCGGGTTGGTTCTTC.